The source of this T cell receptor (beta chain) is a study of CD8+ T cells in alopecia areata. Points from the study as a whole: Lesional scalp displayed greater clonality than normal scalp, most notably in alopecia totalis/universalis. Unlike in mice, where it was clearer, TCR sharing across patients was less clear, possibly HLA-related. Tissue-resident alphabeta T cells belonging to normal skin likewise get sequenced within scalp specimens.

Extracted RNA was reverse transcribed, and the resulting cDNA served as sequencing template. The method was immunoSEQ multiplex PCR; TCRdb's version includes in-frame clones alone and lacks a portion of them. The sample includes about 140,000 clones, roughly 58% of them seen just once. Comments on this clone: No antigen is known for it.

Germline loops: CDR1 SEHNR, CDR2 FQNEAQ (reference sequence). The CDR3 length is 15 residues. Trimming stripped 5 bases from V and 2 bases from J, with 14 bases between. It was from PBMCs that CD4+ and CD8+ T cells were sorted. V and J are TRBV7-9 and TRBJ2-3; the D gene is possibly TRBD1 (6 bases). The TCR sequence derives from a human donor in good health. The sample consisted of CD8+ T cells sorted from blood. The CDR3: CASSRQEKHTDTQYF. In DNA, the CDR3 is TGTGCCAGCAGCCGACAGGAGAAGCACACAGATACGCAGTATTTT.